One TCR beta chain is described in this entry. Its antigen is not known. The entry originates in a study of CD8 T cell repertoires and HIV-1 epitope variants. Looking at the study overall: Each of Twenty-five Gag and Nef epitope peptides stimulated a separate culture. Enriched T cells were co-cultured with equal autologous T cell-negative cells. IL-2, IL-7 and IL-15 were added on days 3 and 7 of roughly 10-day cultures.

Findings and caveats of the study: Roughly nine antigen-specific TCR beta clonotypes were found; roughly six seemed cross-reactive to variants.

Germline V gene data show CDR1 as MNHEY and CDR2 as SVGAGI. With 5 bases removed from V and 4 bases from J, the gap between germline ends came to 11 bases. This CDR3 has 13 amino acids. The protocol was immunoSEQ multiplex PCR, while the TCRdb copy is restricted to in-frame clones and leaves out a portion. The table includes thousands of clones, about 66% detected once. The clonotype was recovered from a male donor with HIV. Sequencing was done on a sample of cultured CD8+ T cells derived from PBMCs. The chain has TRBV6-5 and TRBJ1-2, with no clear D. CDR3 bases: TGTGCCAGCAGTCAACAGAGTAGCTATGGCTACACCTTC. Residues: CASSQQSSYGYTF.